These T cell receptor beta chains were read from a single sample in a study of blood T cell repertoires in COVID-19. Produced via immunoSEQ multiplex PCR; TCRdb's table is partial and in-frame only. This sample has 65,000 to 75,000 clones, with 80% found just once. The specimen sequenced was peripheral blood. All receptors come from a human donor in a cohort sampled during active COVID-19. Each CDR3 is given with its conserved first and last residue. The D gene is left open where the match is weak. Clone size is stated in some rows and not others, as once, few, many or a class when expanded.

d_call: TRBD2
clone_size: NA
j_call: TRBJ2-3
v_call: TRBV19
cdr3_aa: CASSIGREDSWADTQYF
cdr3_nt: TGTGCCAGTAGTATAGGGCGGGAGGATTCTTGGGCAGATACGCAGTATTTT

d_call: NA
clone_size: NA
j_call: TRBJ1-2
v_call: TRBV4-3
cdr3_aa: CASSQSGVGGKSGYTF
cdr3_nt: TGCGCCAGCAGCCAATCAGGTGTTGGGGGGAAGTCGGGCTACACCTTC

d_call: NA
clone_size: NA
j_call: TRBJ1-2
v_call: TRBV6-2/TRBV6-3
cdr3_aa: CASSYQGSGYTF
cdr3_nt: TGTGCCAGCAGTTACCAGGGATCTGGCTACACCTTC

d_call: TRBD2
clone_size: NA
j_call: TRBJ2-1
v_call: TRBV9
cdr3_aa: CASSVAPLADSYNEQFF
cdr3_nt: TGTGCCAGCAGCGTAGCTCCACTAGCGGACTCCTACAATGAGCAGTTCTTC

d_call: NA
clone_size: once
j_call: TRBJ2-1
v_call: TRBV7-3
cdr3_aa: CASSPKSGVAGHEQFF
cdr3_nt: TGTGCCAGCAGCCCGAAAAGTGGTGTGGCAGGTCATGAGCAGTTCTTC

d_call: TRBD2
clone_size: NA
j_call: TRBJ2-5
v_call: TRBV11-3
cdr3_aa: CASEASASGAQETQYF
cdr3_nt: TGTGCCAGCGAGGCCTCCGCTAGCGGGGCCCAAGAGACCCAGTACTTC

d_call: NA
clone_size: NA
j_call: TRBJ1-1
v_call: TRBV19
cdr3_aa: CASSIGGMNTEAFF
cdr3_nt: TGTGCCAGTAGTATAGGAGGGATGAACACTGAAGCTTTCTTT

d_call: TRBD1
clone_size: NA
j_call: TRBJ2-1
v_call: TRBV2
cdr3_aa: CASRDRGANEQFF
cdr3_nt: TGTGCCAGCAGGGACAGGGGGGCCAATGAGCAGTTCTTC

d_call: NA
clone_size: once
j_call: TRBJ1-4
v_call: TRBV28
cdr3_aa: CASSLGTGSGKLFF
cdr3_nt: TGTGCCAGCAGTTTAGGTACAGGGTCGGGAAAACTGTTTTTT

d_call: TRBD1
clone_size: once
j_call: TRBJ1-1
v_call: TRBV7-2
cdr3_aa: CASSNPGQGAIAFF
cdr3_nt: TGTGCCAGCAGCAACCCGGGACAGGGGGCTATAGCTTTCTTT

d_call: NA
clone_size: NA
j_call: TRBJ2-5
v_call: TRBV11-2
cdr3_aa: CASSSLSGIETQYF
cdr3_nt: TGTGCCAGCAGCTCTCTGTCCGGGATAGAGACCCAGTACTTC

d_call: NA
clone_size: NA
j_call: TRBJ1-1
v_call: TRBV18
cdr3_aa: CASSPPTGGNTEAFF
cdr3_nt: TGTGCCAGCTCACCACCGACTGGTGGGAACACTGAAGCTTTCTTT

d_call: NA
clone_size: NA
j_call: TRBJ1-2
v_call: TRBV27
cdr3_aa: CASTRGGYTF
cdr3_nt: TGTGCCAGCACCCGGGGTGGCTACACCTTC

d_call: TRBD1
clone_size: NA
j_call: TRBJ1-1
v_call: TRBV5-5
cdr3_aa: CASSPPTGKFPEAFF
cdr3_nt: TGTGCCAGCAGCCCCCCGACAGGGAAGTTCCCTGAAGCTTTCTTT

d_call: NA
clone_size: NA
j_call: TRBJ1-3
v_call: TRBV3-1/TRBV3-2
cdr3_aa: CASSQGPGYGNTIYF
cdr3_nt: TGTGCCAGCAGCCAAGGCCCAGGGTATGGAAACACCATATATTTT

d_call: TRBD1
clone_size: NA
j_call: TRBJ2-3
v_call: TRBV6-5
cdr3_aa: CASWRTGAADTQYF
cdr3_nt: TGTGCCAGCTGGCGGACAGGGGCCGCAGATACGCAGTATTTT

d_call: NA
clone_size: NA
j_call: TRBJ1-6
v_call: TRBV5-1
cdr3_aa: CASSSQGYNSPLHF
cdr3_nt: TGCGCCAGCAGCTCACAGGGATATAATTCACCCCTCCACTTT

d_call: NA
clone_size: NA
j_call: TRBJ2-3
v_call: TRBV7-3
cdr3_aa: CASSHPRGRGQYF
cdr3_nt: TGTGCCAGCAGCCACCCCAGGGGCAGGGGGCAGTATTTT

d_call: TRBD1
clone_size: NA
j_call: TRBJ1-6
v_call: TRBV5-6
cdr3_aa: CASSLGRGLSPLHF
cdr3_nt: TGTGCCAGCAGCTTGGGGAGGGGGCTTTCACCCCTCCACTTT

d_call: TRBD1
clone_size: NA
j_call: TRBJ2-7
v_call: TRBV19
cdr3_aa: CASSMRTGRYEQYF
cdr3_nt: TGTGCCAGTAGTATGCGGACAGGGAGGTACGAGCAGTACTTC

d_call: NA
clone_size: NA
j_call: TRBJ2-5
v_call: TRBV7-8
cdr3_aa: CASTPRGGETQYF
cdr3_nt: TGTGCCAGCACCCCGCGGGGTGGGGAGACCCAGTACTTC

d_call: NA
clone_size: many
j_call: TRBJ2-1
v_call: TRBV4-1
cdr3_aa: CASSQDYYNEQFF
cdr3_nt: TGCGCCAGCAGCCAAGACTATTACAATGAGCAGTTCTTC

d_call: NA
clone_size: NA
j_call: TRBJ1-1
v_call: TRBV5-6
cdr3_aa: CASSLFLSRGLAFF
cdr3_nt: TGTGCCAGCAGCTTGTTTTTAAGCCGGGGTTTAGCTTTCTTT

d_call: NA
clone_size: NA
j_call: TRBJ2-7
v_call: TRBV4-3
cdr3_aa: CASRSPSYEQYF
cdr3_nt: TGCGCCAGCCGGTCCCCCTCCTACGAGCAGTACTTC

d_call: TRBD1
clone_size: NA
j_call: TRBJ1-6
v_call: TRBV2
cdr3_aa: CASIGGTAARSPLHF
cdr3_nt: TGTGCCAGCATAGGCGGGACAGCGGCGAGGTCACCCCTCCACTTT

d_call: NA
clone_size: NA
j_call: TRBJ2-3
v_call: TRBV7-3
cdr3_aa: CASSGPSIDTQYF
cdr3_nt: TGTGCCAGCAGCGGGCCTTCGATAGATACGCAGTATTTT

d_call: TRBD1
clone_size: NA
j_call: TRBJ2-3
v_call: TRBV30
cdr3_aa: CAWSVQGSDTQYF
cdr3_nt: TGTGCCTGGAGTGTACAGGGGTCAGATACGCAGTATTTT

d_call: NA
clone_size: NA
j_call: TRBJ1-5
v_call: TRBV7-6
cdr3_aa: CASSLIGQPNQPQHF
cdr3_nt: TGTGCCAGCAGCTTAATTGGACAGCCCAATCAGCCCCAGCATTTT

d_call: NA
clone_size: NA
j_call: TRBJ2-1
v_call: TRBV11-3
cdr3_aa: CASSLQGSEQFF
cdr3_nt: TGTGCCAGCAGCCTGCAAGGGAGTGAGCAGTTCTTC

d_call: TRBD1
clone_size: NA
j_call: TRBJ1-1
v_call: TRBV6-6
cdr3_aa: CASDRGGTEAFF
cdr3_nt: TGTGCCAGCGACAGGGGTGGGACTGAAGCTTTCTTT

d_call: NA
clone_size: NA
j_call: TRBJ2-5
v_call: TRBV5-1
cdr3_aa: CASSLIQGQETQYF
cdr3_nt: TGCGCCAGCAGCTTGATACAGGGTCAAGAGACCCAGTACTTC

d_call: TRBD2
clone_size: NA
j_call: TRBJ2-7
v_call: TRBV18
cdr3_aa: CASSQGGGSYEQYF
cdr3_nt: TGTGCCAGCTCACAAGGCGGGGGCTCCTACGAGCAGTACTTC

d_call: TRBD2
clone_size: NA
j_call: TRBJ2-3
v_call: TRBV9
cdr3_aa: CASSAPTGGTDTQYF
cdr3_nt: TGTGCCAGCAGCGCCCCTACGGGGGGAACAGATACGCAGTATTTT

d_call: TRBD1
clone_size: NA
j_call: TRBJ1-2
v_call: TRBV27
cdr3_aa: CASSLSGGQGAAGYTF
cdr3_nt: TGTGCCAGCAGTTTATCGGGAGGACAGGGGGCGGCTGGCTACACCTTC

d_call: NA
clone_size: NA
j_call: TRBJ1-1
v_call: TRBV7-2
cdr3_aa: CASSLTATNTEAFF
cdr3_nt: TGTGCCAGCAGCTTAACAGCAACGAACACTGAAGCTTTCTTT

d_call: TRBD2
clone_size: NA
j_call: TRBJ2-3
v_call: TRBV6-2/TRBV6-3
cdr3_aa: CASSYRASGGRDAYTQYF
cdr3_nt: TGTGCCAGCAGTTACAGGGCTAGCGGGGGCCGGGATGCTTATACGCAGTATTTT

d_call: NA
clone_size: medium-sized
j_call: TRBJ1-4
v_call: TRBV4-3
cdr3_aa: CASSQGPGSGEKLFF
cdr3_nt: TGCGCCAGCAGCCAAGGCCCGGGGTCGGGTGAAAAACTGTTTTTT

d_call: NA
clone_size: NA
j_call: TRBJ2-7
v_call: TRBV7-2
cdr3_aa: CASSLARGDYEQYF
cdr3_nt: TGTGCCAGCAGCTTAGCCAGGGGGGATTACGAGCAGTACTTC

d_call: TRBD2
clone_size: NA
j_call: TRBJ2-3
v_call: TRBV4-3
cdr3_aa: CASSLTRGSGGRADTQYF
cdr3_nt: TGCGCCAGCAGCCTGACCCGGGGTAGCGGGGGGAGGGCAGATACGCAGTATTTT

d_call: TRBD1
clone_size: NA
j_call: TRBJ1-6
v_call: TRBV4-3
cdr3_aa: CASSQYRDRVSPLHF
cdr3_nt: TGCGCCAGCAGCCAATACCGGGACAGGGTTTCACCCCTCCACTTT

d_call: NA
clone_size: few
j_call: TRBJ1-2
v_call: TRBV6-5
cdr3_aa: CASSYSARGYGYTF
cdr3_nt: TGTGCCAGCAGTTACTCGGCCAGGGGCTATGGCTACACCTTC

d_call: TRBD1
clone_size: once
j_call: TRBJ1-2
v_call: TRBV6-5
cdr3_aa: CASRDRANQNYGYTF
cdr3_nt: TGTGCCAGCAGGGACAGGGCCAACCAAAACTATGGCTACACCTTC

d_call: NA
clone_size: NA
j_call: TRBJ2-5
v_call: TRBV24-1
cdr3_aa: CATKRSGQETQYF
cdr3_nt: TGTGCCACCAAGCGGAGCGGTCAAGAGACCCAGTACTTC

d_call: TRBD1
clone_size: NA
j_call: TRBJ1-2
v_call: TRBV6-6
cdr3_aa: CASSPSTGVGYGYTF
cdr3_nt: TGTGCCAGCAGTCCGAGCACAGGGGTTGGCTATGGCTACACCTTC

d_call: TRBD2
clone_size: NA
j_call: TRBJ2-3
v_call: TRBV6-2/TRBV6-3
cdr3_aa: CASSGRTSGSTDTQYF
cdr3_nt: TGTGCCAGCAGTGGTAGGACTAGCGGGAGCACAGATACGCAGTATTTT

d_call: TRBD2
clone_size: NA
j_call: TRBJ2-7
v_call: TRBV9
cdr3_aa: CASSVGKTGGYEQYF
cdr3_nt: TGTGCCAGCAGCGTAGGCAAGACGGGGGGCTACGAGCAGTACTTC

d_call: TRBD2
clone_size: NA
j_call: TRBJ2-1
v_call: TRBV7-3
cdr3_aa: CASSRTSGSSYNEQFF
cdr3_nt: TGTGCCAGCAGCCGGACTAGCGGGAGCTCCTACAATGAGCAGTTCTTC

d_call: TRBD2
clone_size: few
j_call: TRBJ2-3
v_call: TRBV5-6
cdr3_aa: CASSKGLAGDTQYF
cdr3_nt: TGTGCCAGCAGCAAGGGACTAGCGGGCGATACGCAGTATTTT

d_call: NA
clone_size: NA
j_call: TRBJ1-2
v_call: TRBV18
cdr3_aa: CASSPSRDYGYTF
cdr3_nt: TGTGCCAGCTCACCATCGAGGGACTATGGCTACACCTTC

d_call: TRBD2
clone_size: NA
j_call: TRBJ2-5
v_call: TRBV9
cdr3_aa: CASGTSGKTVVETQYF
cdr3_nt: TGTGCCAGCGGGACTAGCGGGAAAACGGTAGTGGAGACCCAGTACTTC